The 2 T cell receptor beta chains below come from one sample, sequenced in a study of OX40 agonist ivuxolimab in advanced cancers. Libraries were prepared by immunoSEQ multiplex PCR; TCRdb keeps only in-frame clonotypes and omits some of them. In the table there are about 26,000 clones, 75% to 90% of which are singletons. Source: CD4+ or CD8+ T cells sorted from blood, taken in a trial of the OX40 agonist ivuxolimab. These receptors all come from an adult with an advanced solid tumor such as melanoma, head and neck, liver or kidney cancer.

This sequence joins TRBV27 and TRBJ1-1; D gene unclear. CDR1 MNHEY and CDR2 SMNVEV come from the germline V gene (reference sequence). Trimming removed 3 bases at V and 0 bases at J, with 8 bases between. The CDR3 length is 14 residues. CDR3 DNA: TGTGCCAGCAGTTTTGGTGCCCTGAACACTGAAGCTTTCTTT. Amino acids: CASSFGALNTEAFF.

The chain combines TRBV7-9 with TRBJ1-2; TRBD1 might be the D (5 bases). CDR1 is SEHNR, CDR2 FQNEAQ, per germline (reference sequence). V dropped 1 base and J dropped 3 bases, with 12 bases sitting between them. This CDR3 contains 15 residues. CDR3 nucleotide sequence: TGTGCCAGCAGCTTAGTAGGGAAAGGGGACTATGGCTACACCTTC. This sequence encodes CASSLVGKGDYGYTF.